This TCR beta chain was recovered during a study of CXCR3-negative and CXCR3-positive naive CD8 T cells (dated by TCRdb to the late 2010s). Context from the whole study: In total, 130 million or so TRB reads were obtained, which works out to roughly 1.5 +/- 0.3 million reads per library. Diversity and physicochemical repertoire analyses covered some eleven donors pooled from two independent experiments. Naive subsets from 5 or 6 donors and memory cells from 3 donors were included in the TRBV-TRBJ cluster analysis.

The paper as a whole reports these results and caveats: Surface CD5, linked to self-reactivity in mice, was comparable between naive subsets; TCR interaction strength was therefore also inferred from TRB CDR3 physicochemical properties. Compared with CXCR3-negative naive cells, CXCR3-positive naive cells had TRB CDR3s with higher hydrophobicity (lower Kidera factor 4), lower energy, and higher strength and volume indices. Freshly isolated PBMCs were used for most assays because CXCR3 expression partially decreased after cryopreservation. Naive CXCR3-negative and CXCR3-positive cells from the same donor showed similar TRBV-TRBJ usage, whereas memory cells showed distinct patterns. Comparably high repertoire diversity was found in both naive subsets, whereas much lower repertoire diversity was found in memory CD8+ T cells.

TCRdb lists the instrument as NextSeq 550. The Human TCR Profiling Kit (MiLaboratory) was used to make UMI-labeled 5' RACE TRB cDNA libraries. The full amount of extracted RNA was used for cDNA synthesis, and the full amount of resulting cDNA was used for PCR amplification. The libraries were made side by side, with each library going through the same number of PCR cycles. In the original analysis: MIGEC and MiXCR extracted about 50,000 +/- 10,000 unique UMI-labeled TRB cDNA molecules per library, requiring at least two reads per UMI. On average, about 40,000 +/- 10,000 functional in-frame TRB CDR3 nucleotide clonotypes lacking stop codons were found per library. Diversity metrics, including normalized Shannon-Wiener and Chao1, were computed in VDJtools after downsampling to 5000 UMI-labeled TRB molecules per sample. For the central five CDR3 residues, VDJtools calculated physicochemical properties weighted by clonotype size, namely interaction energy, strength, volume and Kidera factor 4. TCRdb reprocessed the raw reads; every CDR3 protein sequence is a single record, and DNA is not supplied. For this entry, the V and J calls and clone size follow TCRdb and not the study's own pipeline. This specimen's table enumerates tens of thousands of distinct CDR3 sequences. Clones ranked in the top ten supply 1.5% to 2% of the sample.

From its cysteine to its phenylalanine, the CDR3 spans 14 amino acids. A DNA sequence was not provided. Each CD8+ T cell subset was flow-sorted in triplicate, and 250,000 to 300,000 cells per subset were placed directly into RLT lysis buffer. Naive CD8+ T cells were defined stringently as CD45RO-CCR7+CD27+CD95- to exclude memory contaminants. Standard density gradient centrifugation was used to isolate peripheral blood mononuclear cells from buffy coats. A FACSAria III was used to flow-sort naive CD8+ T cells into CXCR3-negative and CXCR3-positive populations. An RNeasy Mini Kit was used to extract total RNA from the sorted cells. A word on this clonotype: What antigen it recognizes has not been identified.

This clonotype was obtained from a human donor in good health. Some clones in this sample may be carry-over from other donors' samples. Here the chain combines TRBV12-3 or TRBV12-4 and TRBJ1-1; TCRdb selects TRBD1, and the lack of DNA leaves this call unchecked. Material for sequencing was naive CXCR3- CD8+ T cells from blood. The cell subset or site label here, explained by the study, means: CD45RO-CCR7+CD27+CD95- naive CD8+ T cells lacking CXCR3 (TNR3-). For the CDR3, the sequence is CASSLAHWAGEAFF.